This T cell receptor beta chain was found in a study of blood T cell repertoires in COVID-19. This clone was observed a few times. Profiling relied on immunoSEQ multiplex PCR, and the TCRdb table lists in-frame clones only, not all of them. The sample lists 250,000 or so clones, over 75% occurring once. The CDR3 consists of 15 residues. With 1 base removed from V and 5 bases from J, the gap between germline ends came to 15 bases. Germline V gives CDR1 SEHNR, CDR2 FQNEAQ (reference sequence). Sequencing was done on a sample of peripheral blood. The clonotype originates from a woman aged 25 to 39 with acute or convalescent COVID-19. The chain employs TRBV7-9 and TRBJ2-7; a weak D match, TRBD1 (6 bases). The CDR3 DNA sequence: TGTGCCAGCAGCTTAGGGGCAGGGGTGATCCACGAGCAGTACTTC. Amino acid sequence: CASSLGAGVIHEQYF.